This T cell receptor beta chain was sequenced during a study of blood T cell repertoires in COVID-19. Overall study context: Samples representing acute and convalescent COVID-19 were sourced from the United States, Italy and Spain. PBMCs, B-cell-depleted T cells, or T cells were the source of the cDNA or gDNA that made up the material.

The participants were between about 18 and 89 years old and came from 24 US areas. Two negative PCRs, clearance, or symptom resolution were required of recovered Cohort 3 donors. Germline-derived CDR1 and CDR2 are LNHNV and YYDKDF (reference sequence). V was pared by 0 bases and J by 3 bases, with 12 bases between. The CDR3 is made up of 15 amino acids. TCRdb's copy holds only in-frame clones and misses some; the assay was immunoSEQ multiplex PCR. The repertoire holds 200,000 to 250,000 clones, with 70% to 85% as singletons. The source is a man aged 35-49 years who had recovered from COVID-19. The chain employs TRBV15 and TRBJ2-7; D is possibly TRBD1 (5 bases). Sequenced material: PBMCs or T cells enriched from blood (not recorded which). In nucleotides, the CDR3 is TGTGCCACCAGCAGAGATAGGGGCAGCAACTACGAGCAGTACTTC. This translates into CATSRDRGSNYEQYF.